The subject of this entry is one T cell receptor (beta chain). The CDR3 covers 15 residues. Germline CDR1 SGDLS, CDR2 YYNGEE. V lost 0 bases to trimming and J lost 3 bases; unmatched junction nucleotides: 4. Enrolment of Seattle patients took place during active infection, and they were followed longitudinally. The source of the sample is a study of blood T cell repertoires in COVID-19. Study in general: Whether acute or convalescent, the COVID-19 samples came from the United States, Italy and Spain.

Source study methods: Amplified reference gene primers provided the basis for estimating nucleated cell counts. This table comes from immunoSEQ multiplex PCR, and its TCRdb copy is limited to in-frame clones, with some not included. V and J calls and clone size follow that table, whereas D and trimming were derived from the DNA. The sample has around 230,000 clones; approximately 84% are singletons. The TCR was taken from a man aged 45-60 years with COVID-19, enrolled during active disease. V gene TRBV9 combines with J gene TRBJ1-2, with 8 bases matching TRBD1. The sequenced sample was peripheral blood. The chain's CDR3 is CASSVGQGTHYGYTF. The CDR3 region has the DNA TGTGCCAGCAGCGTAGGACAGGGGACTCACTATGGCTACACCTTC.